The entry below describes one T cell receptor (beta chain). This sample was included in a study of blood T cell repertoires in COVID-19. The assay was immunoSEQ multiplex PCR, and TCRdb's table has in-frame clones only and misses some. Among more than 300,000 clones listed, 87% were seen once. V was pared by 5 bases and J by 3 bases, with 19 bases between. CDR1 and CDR2 from the germline V gene are LNHDA and SQIVND (reference sequence). The length of the CDR3 is 16 residues. The TCR sequence derives from a woman in her 30s who had recovered from COVID-19. Sequenced sample: PBMCs or T cells enriched from blood (not recorded which). The rearrangement links TRBV19 to TRBJ1-1, with D possibly matching TRBD1 (5 bases). The CDR3, as DNA: TGTGCCAGTAGTTCGATTGGGGGGAGTAAGGACACTGAAGCTTTCTTT. It is translated as CASSSIGGSKDTEAFF.